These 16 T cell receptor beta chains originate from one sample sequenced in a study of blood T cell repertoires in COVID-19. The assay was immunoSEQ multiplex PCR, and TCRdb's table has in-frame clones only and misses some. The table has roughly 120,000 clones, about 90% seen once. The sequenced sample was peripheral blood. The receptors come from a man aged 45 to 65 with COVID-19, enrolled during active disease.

In DNA form, the CDR3 reads TGTGCCAGCAGCGTAGCCCCCGGGAATCCCTACGAGCAGTACTTC. Amino acid sequence: CASSVAPGNPYEQYF. The chain is built from TRBV9 and TRBJ2-7; maybe TRBD2 (5 bases). With 0 bases removed from V and 2 bases from J, the gap between germline ends came to 12 bases. CDR3 size: 15 residues. CDR1 and CDR2 from the germline V gene are SGDLS and YYNGEE.

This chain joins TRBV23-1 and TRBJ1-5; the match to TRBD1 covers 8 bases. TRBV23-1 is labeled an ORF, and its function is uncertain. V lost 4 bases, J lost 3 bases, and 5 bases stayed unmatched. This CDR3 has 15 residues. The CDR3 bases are TGCGCCAGCAGTCCGACGGGACAGGTCAATCAGCCCCAGCATTTT. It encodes CASSPTGQVNQPQHF.

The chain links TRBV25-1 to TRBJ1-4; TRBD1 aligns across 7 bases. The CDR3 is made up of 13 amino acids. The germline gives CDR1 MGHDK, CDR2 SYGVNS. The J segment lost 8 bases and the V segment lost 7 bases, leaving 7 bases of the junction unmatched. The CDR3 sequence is CASTDRAREKLFF. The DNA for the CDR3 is TGTGCCAGCACCGACAGGGCTAGGGAAAAACTGTTTTTT. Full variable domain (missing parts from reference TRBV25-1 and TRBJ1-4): EADIYQTPRYLVIGTGKKITLECSQTMGHDKMYWYQQDPGMELHLIHYSYGVNSTEKGDLSSESTVSRIRTEHFPLTLESARPSHTSQYLCASTDRAREKLFFGSGTQLSVL.

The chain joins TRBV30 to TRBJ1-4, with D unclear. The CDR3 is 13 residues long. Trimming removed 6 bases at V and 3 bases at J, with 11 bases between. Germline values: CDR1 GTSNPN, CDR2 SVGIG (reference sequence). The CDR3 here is CACTRSANEKLFF. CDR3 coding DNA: TGTGCCTGCACCCGATCGGCTAATGAAAAACTGTTTTTT.

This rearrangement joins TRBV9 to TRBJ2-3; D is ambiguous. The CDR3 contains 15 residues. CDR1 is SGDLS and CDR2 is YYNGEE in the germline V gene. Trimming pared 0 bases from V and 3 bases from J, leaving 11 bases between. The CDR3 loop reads CASSVVGQDTDTQYF. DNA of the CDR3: TGTGCCAGCAGCGTAGTGGGTCAGGATACAGATACGCAGTATTTT.

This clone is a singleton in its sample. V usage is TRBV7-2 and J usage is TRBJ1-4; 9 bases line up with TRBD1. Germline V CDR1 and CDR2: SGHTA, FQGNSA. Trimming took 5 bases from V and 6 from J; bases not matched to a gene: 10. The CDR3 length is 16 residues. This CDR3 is CASSPYKGQGDEKLFF. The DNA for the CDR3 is TGTGCCAGCAGCCCGTACAAGGGACAGGGTGATGAAAAACTGTTTTTT.

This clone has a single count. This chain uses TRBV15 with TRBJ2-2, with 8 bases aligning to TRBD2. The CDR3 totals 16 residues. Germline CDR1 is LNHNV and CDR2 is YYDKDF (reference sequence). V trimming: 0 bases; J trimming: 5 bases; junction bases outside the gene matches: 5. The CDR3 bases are TGTGCCACCAGCAGAGAAGTCGGGAGGGCGACCGGGGAGCTGTTTTTT. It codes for CATSREVGRATGELFF.

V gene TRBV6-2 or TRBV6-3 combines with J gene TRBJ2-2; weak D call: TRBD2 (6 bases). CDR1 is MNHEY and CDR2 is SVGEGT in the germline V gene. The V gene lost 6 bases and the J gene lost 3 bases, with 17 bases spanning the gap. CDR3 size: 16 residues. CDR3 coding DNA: TGTGCCAGCAGCCGCGACCGGGACTTTCACACCGGGGAGCTGTTTTTT. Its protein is CASSRDRDFHTGELFF.

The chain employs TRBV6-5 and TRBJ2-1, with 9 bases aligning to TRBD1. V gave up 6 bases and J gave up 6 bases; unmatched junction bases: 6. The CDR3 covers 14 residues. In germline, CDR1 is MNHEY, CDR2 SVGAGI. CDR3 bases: TGTGCCAGCAGCCTGGGACAGGGAGGCAATGAGCAGTTCTTC. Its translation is CASSLGQGGNEQFF.

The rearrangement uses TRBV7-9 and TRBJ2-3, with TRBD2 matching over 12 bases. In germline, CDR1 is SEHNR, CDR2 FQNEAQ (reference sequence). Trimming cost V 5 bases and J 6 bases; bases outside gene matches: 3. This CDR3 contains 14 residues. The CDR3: CASSETSGSDTQYF. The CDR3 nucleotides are TGTGCCAGCAGCGAGACTAGCGGGAGTGATACGCAGTATTTT.

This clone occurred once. Here the CDR3 reads CSASYLLAGVGETQYF. As DNA, the CDR3 is TGCAGTGCTAGTTATTTACTAGCGGGAGTAGGGGAGACCCAGTACTTC. The chain employs TRBV20-1 and TRBJ2-5; 11 positions agree with TRBD2. Trimming at V came to 3 bases and at J to 5 bases, leaving 11 bases not matched to a gene. CDR1 DFQATT and CDR2 SNEGSKA come from the germline V gene (reference sequence). The CDR3 covers 16 residues.

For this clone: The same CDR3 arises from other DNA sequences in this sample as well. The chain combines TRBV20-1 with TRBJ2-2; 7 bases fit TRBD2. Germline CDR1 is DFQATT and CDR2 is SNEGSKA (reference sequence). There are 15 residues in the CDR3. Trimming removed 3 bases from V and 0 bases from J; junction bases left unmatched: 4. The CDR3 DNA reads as TGCAGTGCTAGTAAGCGGGACCCGAACACCGGGGAGCTGTTTTTT. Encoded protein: CSASKRDPNTGELFF.

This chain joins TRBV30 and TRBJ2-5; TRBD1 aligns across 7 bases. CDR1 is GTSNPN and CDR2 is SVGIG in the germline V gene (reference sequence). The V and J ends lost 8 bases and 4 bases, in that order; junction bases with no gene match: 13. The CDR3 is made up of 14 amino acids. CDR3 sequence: CARDAGGGSETQYF. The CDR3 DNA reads TGTGCCAGAGATGCAGGGGGTGGATCAGAGACCCAGTACTTC.

The CDR3 coding sequence is TGTGCCAGCAGCCCCACTTGGGAGACCCAGTACTTC. Amino acid sequence: CASSPTWETQYF. The V and J genes are TRBV3-1 (or the pseudogene TRBV3-2) and TRBJ2-5; no definite D call. CDR1 and CDR2 (germline): LGHDT, YNNKEL (reference sequence). The V and J ends lost 4 bases and 5 bases respectively, with 8 bases between them. This CDR3 comprises 12 residues.

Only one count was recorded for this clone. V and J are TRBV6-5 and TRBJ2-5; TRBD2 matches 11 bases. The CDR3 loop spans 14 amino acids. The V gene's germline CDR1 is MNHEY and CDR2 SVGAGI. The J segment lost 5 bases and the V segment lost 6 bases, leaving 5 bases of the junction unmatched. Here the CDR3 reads CASSLTSGSETQYF. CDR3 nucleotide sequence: TGTGCCAGCAGCCTCACTAGCGGGAGCGAGACCCAGTACTTC.

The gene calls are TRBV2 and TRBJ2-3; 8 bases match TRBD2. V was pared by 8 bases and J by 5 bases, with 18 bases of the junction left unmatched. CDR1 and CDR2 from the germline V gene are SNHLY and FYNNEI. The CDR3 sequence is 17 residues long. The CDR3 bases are TGTGCCAGCGGACGAGATAAAGCGGGAGAAGAAGGAGATACGCAGTATTTT. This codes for CASGRDKAGEEGDTQYF.